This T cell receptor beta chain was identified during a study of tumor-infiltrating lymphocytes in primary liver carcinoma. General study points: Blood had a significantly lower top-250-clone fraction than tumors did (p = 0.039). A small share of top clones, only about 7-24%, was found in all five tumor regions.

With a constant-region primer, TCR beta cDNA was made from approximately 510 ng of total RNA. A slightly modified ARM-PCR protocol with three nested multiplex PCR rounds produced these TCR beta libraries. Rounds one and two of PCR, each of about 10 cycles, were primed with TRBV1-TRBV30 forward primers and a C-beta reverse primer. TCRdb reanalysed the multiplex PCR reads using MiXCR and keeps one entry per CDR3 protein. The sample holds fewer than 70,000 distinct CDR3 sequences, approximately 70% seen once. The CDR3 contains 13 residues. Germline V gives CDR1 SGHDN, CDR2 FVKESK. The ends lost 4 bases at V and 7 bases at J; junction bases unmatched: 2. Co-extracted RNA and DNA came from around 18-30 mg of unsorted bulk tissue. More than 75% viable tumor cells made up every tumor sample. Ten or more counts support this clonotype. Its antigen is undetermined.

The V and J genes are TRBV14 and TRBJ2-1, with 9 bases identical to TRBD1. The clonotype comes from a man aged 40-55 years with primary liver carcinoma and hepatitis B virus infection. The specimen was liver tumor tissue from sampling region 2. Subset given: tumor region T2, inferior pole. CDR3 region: CASSPGTGNEQFF. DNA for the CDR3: TGTGCCAGCAGCCCCGGGACAGGGAATGAGCAGTTCTTC.